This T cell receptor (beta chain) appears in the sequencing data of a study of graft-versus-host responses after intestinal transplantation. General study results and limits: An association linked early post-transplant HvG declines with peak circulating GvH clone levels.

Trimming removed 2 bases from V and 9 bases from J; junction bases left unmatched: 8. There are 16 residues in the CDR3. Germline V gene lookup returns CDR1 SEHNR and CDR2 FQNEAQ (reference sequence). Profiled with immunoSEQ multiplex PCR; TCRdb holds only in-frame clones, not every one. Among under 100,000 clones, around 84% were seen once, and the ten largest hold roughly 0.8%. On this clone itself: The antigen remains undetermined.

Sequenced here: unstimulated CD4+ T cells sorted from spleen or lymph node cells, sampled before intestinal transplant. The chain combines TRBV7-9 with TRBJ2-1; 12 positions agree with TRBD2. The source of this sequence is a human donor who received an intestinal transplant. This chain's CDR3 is CASSLSRLAGAVEQFF. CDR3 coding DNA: TGTGCCAGCAGCTTATCGAGACTAGCGGGGGCGGTTGAGCAGTTCTTC.